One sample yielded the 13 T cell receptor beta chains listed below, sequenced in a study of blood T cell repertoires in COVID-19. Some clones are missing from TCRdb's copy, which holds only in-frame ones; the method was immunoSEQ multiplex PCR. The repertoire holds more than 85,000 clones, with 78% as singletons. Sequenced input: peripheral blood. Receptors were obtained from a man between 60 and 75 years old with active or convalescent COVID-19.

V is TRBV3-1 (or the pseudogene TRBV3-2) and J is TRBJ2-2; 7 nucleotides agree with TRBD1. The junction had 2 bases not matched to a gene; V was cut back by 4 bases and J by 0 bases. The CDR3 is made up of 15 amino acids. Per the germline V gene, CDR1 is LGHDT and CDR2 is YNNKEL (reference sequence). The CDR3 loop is CASSLQGANTGELFF. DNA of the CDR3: TGTGCCAGCAGCCTTCAGGGGGCGAACACCGGGGAGCTGTTTTTT.

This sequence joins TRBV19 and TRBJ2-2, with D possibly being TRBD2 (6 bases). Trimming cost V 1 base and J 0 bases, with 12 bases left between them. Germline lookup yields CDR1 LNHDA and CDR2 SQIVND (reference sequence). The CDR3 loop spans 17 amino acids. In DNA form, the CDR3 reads TGTGCCAGTAGTATAGTCCAGAGGAGGGCGAACACCGGGGAGCTGTTTTTT. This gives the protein CASSIVQRRANTGELFF.

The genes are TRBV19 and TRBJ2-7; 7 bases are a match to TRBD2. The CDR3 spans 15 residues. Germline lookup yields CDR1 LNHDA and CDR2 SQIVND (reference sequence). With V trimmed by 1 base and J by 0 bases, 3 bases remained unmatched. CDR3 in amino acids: CASSIALAASYEQYF. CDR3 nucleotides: TGTGCCAGTAGTATAGCCCTAGCGGCCTCCTACGAGCAGTACTTC.

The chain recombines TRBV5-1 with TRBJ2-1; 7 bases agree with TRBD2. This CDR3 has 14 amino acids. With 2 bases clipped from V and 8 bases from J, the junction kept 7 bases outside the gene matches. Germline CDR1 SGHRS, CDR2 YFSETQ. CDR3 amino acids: CASSLGGRGDEQFF. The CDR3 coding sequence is TGCGCCAGCAGCTTAGGAGGGAGGGGTGATGAGCAGTTCTTC.

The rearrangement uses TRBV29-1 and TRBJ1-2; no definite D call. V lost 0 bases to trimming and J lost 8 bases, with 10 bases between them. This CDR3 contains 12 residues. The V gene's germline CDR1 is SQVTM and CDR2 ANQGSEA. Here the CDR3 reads CSVEDLDGGYTF. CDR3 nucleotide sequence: TGCAGCGTTGAAGATCTAGACGGGGGCTACACCTTC.

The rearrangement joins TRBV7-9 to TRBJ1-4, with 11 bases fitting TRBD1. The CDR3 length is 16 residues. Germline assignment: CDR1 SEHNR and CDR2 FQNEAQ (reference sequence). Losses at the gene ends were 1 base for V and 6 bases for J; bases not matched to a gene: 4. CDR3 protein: CASSLDPGQGDEKLFF. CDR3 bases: TGTGCCAGCAGCTTAGATCCGGGACAGGGGGATGAAAAACTGTTTTTT.

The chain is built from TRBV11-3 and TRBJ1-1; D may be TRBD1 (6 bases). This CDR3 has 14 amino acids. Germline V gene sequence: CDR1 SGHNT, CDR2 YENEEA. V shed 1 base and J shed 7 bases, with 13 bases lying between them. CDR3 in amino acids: CASSLARRGHEAFF. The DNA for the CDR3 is TGTGCCAGCAGCTTAGCCCGCAGGGGCCATGAAGCTTTCTTT.

CDR3 loop: CASSLGGGQGAVEAFF. CDR3 DNA sequence: TGCGCCAGCAGCCTCGGTGGGGGACAGGGGGCTGTTGAAGCTTTCTTT. The chain recombines TRBV4-3 with TRBJ1-1; 12 bases match TRBD1. Germline V lookup: CDR1 LGHNA, CDR2 YSLEER. The V segment lost 4 bases and the J segment 7 bases; nucleotides outside the gene matches: 10. The CDR3 sequence is 16 residues long.

The CDR3 DNA sequence: TGTGCCATCAGTGAGGGGGACAGGATATCAGCTTTCTTT. Its translation is CAISEGDRISAFF. V is TRBV10-3 and J is TRBJ1-1; TRBD1 agrees at 8 bases. This CDR3 comprises 13 residues. J lost 10 bases, V lost 2 bases, and 6 bases had no gene match. The germline gives CDR1 ENHRY, CDR2 SYGVKD.

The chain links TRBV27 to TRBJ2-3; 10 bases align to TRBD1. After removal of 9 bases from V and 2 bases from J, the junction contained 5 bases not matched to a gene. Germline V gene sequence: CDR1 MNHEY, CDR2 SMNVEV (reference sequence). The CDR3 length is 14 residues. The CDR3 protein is CASGQGGNTDTQYF. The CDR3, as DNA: TGTGCCAGTGGACAGGGGGGAAACACAGATACGCAGTATTTT.

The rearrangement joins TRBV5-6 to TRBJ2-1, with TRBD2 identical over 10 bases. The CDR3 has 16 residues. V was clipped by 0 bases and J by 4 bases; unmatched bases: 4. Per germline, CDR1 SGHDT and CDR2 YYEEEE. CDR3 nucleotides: TGTGCCAGCAGCTTGGCCACGGGACTAGCGTACAATGAGCAGTTCTTC. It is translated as CASSLATGLAYNEQFF.

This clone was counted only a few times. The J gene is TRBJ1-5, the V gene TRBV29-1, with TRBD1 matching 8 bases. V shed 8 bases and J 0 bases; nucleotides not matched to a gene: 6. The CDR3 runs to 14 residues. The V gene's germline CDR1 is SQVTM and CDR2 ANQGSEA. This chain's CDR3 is CSYQQGGSNQPQHF. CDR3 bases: TGCAGCTATCAACAGGGGGGTAGCAATCAGCCCCAGCATTTT. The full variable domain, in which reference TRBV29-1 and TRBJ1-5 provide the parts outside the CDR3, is SAVISQKPSRDICQRGTSLTIQCQVDSQVTMMFWYRQQPGQSLTLIATANQGSEATYESGFVIDKFPISRPNLTFSTLTVSNMSPEDSSIYLCSYQQGGSNQPQHFGDGTRLSIL.

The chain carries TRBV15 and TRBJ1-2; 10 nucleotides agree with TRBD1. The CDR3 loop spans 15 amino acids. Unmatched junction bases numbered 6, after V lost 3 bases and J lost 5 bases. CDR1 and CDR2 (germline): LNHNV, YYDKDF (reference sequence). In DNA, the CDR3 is TGTGCCACCAGCAGCCGACAGGGGGCAAGTTATGGCTACACCTTC. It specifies CATSSRQGASYGYTF.